This T cell receptor (beta chain) was sequenced during a study of PD-1 blockade in classical Hodgkin lymphoma. Time point reported: cycle 4 day 1 (C4D1), after five to seven weeks of nivolumab. All patients experienced relapse after autologous stem cell transplantation, and brentuximab vedotin exposure was variable. The assay was immunoSEQ multiplex PCR, and TCRdb's table has in-frame clones only and misses some. The top ten hold 15% to 20% of the sample, which has 100,000 to 120,000 clones, roughly 87% seen once. V shed 5 bases and J 4 bases; nucleotides not matched to a gene: 5. The CDR3 is made up of 14 amino acids. Germline CDR1 and CDR2: SGHTA and FQGNSA. As to this clone: Its antigen remains unknown.

Study observations and caveats: Complete responders possessed baseline diversity comparable to newly diagnosed patients. Baseline TCR diversity was reportedly lower in newly diagnosed patients than healthy donors. Unlike CD8+ TCR diversity, which did not rise significantly by C4D1, CD4+ TCR diversity did.

The receptor comes from a human donor with classical Hodgkin lymphoma. The chain couples TRBV7-2 to TRBJ2-7, with 10 positions matching TRBD1. Sample: peripheral blood mononuclear cells (PBMCs), taken before the fourth cycle of nivolumab. The CDR3 DNA reads TGTGCCAGCAGCCCCCGGACAGGGGGGTACGAGCAGTACTTC. Protein product: CASSPRTGGYEQYF.